Shown below are 6 T cell receptor beta chains from a single sample sequenced in a study of blood T cell repertoires in COVID-19 (dated by TCRdb to 2018 to 2020). The method behind the library was the immunoSEQ multiplex PCR assay. TCRdb holds this immuneACCESS table with in-frame rearrangements only. Some clones are missing; in checked studies, unresolved V genes explain under half, and the rest has no known cause. The sample data list 65,000 to 95,000 clones, and roughly 77% of these were observed just once. The top ten hold roughly 5.6% of the sample. Specimen: peripheral blood. These receptors all come from a man aged 45-60 years with active or convalescent COVID-19.

The chain has TRBV5-6 and TRBJ1-4, with D tentatively TRBD1 (5 bases). Looked up from germline, CDR1 is SGHDT and CDR2 is YYEEEE. Trimming took off 1 base at V and 4 bases at J, with 8 bases between the two ends. CDR3 length: 14 amino acids. CDR3 residues: CASSLSGLNEKLFF. The CDR3 DNA is TGTGCCAGCAGCTTGTCAGGGCTTAATGAAAAACTGTTTTTT.

This chain connects TRBV30 to TRBJ2-5; 10 bases match TRBD2. The germline gives CDR1 GTSNPN, CDR2 SVGIG (reference sequence). This CDR3 comprises 15 residues. The trim removed 0 bases at V and 5 bases at J, leaving 6 bases unmatched. Written as DNA, the CDR3 is TGTGCCTGGAGTGTAAAGCGGGGGGGCGGGGAGACCCAGTACTTC. As protein: CAWSVKRGGGETQYF.

V is TRBV7-9 and J is TRBJ1-2, with D possibly TRBD1 on 5 matching bases. Germline CDR1 reads SEHNR; CDR2 reads FQNEAQ (reference sequence). The V end lost 5 bases, the J end lost 4 bases, and 14 bases lay between the germline ends. This CDR3 region has 14 residues. For the CDR3, the DNA is TGTGCCAGCAGCCCTCGACAGCTCAGCTATGGCTACACCTTC. Translating it yields CASSPRQLSYGYTF.

The rearrangement links TRBV4-3 to TRBJ2-7; D is undetermined. The germline gives CDR1 LGHNA, CDR2 YSLEER. CDR3 length equals 13 residues. V was cut by 0 bases and J by 6 bases, with 9 bases left in between. The CDR3 sequence: CASSQDGSVEQYF. Here the CDR3 DNA reads TGCGCCAGCAGCCAAGACGGGTCGGTCGAGCAGTACTTC.

The chain recombines TRBV6-1 with TRBJ2-7, with 8 bases matching TRBD2. J was trimmed by 7 bases and V by 1 base; bases with no gene match: 6. Germline assignment: CDR1 MNHNS and CDR2 SASEGT. The CDR3 has 14 residues. The CDR3 region is CASSEEGRGGEQYF. In DNA, the CDR3 is TGTGCCAGCAGTGAAGAAGGACGGGGGGGAGAGCAGTACTTC.

This clone has at least ten counts. This chain links TRBV7-5 with TRBJ2-7; the DNA was not compared with TRBD1, the D call given in the table. TRBV7-5 represents a pseudogene. The CDR3 extends over 13 amino acids. The CDR3 DNA follows: TGTGTCAGAAGCGGAAACAGGCGTTACGAGCAGTACTTC. It codes for CVRSGNRRYEQYF.